This T cell receptor (beta chain) was retrieved from a study of identical twins. The CDR3 sequence is 15 residues long. The V gene lost 6 bases and the J gene lost 2 bases, with 14 bases spanning the gap. This clonotype appeared many times. From the 5' RACE reads, TCRdb called clonotypes with MiXCR, one entry per CDR3 protein. Seen here are more than 250,000 distinct CDR3 sequences, under 9% observed once, and the top ten hold around 2.1%. These data were likewise used in another study, on yellow fever vaccine responses in identical twins.

This TCR derives from a woman aged 18 to 35 in good health. The chain combines TRBV12-3 or TRBV12-4 with TRBJ1-3; weak D call: TRBD1 (6 bases). Sequencing was carried out using memory (CD45RO+) T cells sorted from blood. The CDR3 region is CASRPGGGAGNTIYF. CDR3 coding DNA: TGTGCCAGCAGGCCCGGTGGGGGCGCTGGAAACACCATATATTTT.